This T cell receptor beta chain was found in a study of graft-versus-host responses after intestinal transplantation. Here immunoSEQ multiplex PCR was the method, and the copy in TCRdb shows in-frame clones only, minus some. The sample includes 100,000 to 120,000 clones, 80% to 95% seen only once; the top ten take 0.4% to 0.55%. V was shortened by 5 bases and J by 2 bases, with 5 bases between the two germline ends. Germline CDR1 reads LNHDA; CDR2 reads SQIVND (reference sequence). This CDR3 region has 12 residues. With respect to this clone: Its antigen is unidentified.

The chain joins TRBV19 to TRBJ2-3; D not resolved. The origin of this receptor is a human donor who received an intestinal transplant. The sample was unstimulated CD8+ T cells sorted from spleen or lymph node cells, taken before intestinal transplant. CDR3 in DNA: TGTGCCAGTAGTCGGATCACAGATACGCAGTATTTT. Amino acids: CASSRITDTQYF.